The source of this T cell receptor beta chain is a study of cytotoxic CD8 clonotypes in ibrutinib-treated CLL. Only in-frame clones appear in the TCRdb table, and some are missing; sequencing was by immunoSEQ multiplex PCR. The sample gives more than 200,000 clones, 75% to 85% of which show up once; around 10% is in the top ten. V shed 7 bases and J shed 5 bases, with 17 bases lying between them. This CDR3 contains 14 residues. The germline V gene has CDR1 MNHNS and CDR2 SASEGT. The chain couples TRBV6-1 to TRBJ2-5; either TRBD1 or TRBD2 may fit D (5 bases each). The material was PBMCs, obtained after 12 months of ibrutinib treatment. The receptor was derived from a human donor with chronic lymphocytic leukemia. The CDR3 DNA follows: TGTGCCAGCATCCGAGGGGAAAGGTGGGAGACCCAGTACTTC. Amino acids: CASIRGERWETQYF.